Given below is one T cell receptor beta chain in context. The antigen remains undetermined. Unsorted libraries were prepared from 2 million PBMCs that had been stored at -80 C. These data belong to a study of neurological immune-mediated disorders. Findings and limits, study-wide: While HTLV-1-associated myelopathy showed the greatest TCR clonal expansion, multiple sclerosis showed the least, falling below healthy controls.

Synthesis of cDNA used 5'RACE (with 10-nucleotide random UMIs). Every sequencing run produced over 170 million TCR-beta sequences that came from 15-18 subjects. TCRdb called the 5' RACE reads again in MiXCR, with one record for every CDR3 protein. This sample carries approximately 50,000 distinct CDR3 sequences, approximately 10% of them seen once, and the ten largest clones take approximately 5.3%. The material sequenced was PBMCs. This sequence was found in a man between 70 and 80 years old with HTLV-1-associated myelopathy (HAM/TSP).

The CDR3: CASSGGTGGDNTGELFF. The CDR3 DNA sequence: TGTGCCAGCAGCGGGGGGACAGGGGGCGATAACACCGGGGAGCTGTTTTTT. The chain uses TRBV7-8 and TRBJ2-2; 12 positions agree with TRBD1. In germline, CDR1 is SGHVS, CDR2 FQNEAQ. The CDR3 is made up of 17 amino acids. The J segment lost 2 bases and the V segment lost 5 bases, leaving 6 bases of the junction unmatched.